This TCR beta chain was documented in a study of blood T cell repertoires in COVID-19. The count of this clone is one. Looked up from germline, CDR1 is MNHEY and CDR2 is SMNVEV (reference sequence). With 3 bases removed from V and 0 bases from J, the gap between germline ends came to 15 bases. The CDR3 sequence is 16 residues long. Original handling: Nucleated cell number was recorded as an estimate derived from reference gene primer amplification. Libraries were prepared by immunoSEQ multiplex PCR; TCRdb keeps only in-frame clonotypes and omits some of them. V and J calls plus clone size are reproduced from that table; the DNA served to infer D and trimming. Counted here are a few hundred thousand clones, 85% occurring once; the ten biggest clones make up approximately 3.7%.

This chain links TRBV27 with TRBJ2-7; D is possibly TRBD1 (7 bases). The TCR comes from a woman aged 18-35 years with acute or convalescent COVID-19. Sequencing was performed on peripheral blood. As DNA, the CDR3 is TGTGCCAGCAGTTTGAAGGAGGGGACAGTCTCCTACGAGCAGTACTTC. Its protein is CASSLKEGTVSYEQYF.